This T cell receptor beta chain was captured by sequencing in a study of patients and donors after allogeneic stem cell transplantation. The CDR3 is 16 residues long. Germline lookup yields CDR1 SGHKS and CDR2 YYEKEE (reference sequence). The V end lost 2 bases, the J end lost 2 bases, and 17 bases lay between the germline ends. There are a few counts of this clonotype. TCRdb called the RT-PCR reads again in MiXCR, with one record for every CDR3 protein. This sample has about 960,000 distinct CDR3 sequences; roughly 18% occur once, and the top ten carry about 6%. The genes are TRBV5-5 and TRBJ2-7; D possibly corresponds to TRBD2 (5 bases). The sample taken for sequencing was blood, either unsorted or a sorted T cell fraction (not recorded which). This TCR derives from a human donor who was either an allogeneic HSCT recipient or a stem cell or donor lymphocyte infusion donor (not recorded which). It is not recorded whose cells these are; they may come from a transplant donor. As DNA, the CDR3 is TGTGCCAGCAGCTTTACTAGGTCCCGGGGTGCCTACGAGCAGTACTTC. Its protein product is CASSFTRSRGAYEQYF.